This TCR beta chain is drawn from a study of cytomegalovirus exposure and HLA in healthy donors. The table came from immunoSEQ multiplex PCR; TCRdb's copy has only in-frame clones and leaves some out. The sample lists about 160,000 clones, approximately 87% occurring once. CDR1 is SEHNR and CDR2 is FQNEAQ in the germline V gene (reference sequence). The CDR3 is 14 amino acids. The ends lost 5 bases at V and 7 bases at J; junction bases unmatched: 6. This sequence joins TRBV7-9 and TRBJ2-1; 9 bases line up with TRBD1. This TCR derives from a woman in her twenties or thirties in good health and CMV-seronegative. The sample was PBMCs. The CDR3 spells CASSPRDRANEQFF. DNA of the CDR3: TGTGCCAGCAGCCCCCGGGACAGGGCTAATGAGCAGTTCTTC.